This TCR beta chain was captured in a study of blood T cell repertoires in COVID-19. Study-level background: Samples of COVID-19 (acute and convalescent) were obtained from the United States, Italy and Spain. PBMCs, B-cell-depleted T cells, or T cells were the source of the cDNA or gDNA that made up the material.

The method was immunoSEQ multiplex PCR; TCRdb's version includes in-frame clones alone and lacks a portion of them. The sample has fewer than 600,000 clones; 89% are singletons. Per germline, CDR1 SGHRS and CDR2 YFSETQ. The J segment lost 3 bases and the V segment lost 0 bases, leaving 3 bases of the junction unmatched. The CDR3 covers 14 residues. Seattle patient enrollment occurred during active infection, with longitudinal follow-up thereafter. The origin of this receptor is a man in his late teens or twenties with COVID-19, enrolled during active disease. This chain connects TRBV5-1 to TRBJ2-7; 7 nucleotides line up with TRBD2. The sample consisted of peripheral blood. In DNA form, the CDR3 reads TGCGCCAGCAGCTTGGGGGAGCGGGGCTACGAGCAGTACTTC. Translated: CASSLGERGYEQYF.